A selection of T cell receptor beta chains follows, all from one sample in a study of cytomegalovirus exposure and HLA in healthy donors. The assay was immunoSEQ multiplex PCR, and TCRdb's table has in-frame clones only and misses some. Of under 200,000 clones in the sample, approximately 77% were seen once. The sample consisted of PBMCs. The receptors come from a man younger than 35 in good health and CMV-seronegative. Both conserved end residues are part of each CDR3. Each record gives: J gene, D gene, V gene, clone size, CDR3 DNA, CDR3 protein. A D gene is named only where the DNA matches it firmly. Not all rows give a size; the values are once, few, many and, for expanded clones, a class.

>TRBJ1-1|TRBD1|TRBV6-1|-
TGTGCCAGCAGAGAAGACAGGGCCGAAGCTTTCTTT
CASREDRAEAFF
>TRBJ1-3|-|TRBV6-5|-
TGTGCCAGCAGCCCCGGGATCTCTGGAAACACCATATATTTT
CASSPGISGNTIYF
>TRBJ1-1|-|TRBV7-9|once
TGTTCCAGCAGCTTGGGGGGCACTGAAGCTTTCTTT
CSSSLGGTEAFF
>TRBJ2-5|TRBD1|TRBV6-4|-
TGTGCCAGCAGTGAAGGGGGGACAGGGTCGGAGACCCAGTACTTC
CASSEGGTGSETQYF
>TRBJ1-1|-|TRBV28|-
TGTGCCAGCAGTTTAGGGGCTTCCACTGAAGCTTTCTTT
CASSLGASTEAFF
>TRBJ2-7|-|TRBV6-6|-
TGTGCCAGCACCTTACCGCGGGACGGGTATAACTACGAGCAGTACTTC
CASTLPRDGYNYEQYF
>TRBJ1-3|TRBD1|TRBV4-1|-
TGCGCCAGCACCCGGGACAGTAGCTCTGGAAACACCATATATTTT
CASTRDSSSGNTIYF
>TRBJ2-7|-|TRBV5-1|-
TGCGCCAGCAGCTATTCCTACAGCTCCTACGAGCAGTACTTC
CASSYSYSSYEQYF
>TRBJ2-6|-|TRBV13|-
TGTGCCAGCAGGAGGTTGCTTGGGGCCAACGTCCTGACTTTC
CASRRLLGANVLTF
>TRBJ2-7|-|TRBV7-9|-
TGTGCCAGCAGCCGAACGGGATACGAGCAGTACTTC
CASSRTGYEQYF
>TRBJ2-3|TRBD1|TRBV9|-
TGTGCCAGCAGCGTAGAGGGACAGGGGGCCTCAGATACGCAGTATTTT
CASSVEGQGASDTQYF
>TRBJ2-1|-|TRBV15|-
TGTGCCACCAGCAGAGAGGGGACTTCTTTGCAGTTCTTC
CATSREGTSLQFF
>TRBJ1-1|TRBD1|TRBV28|few
TGTGCCAGCAGTCCACTTTCCGACAGGGTAAACACTGAAGCTTTCTTT
CASSPLSDRVNTEAFF
>TRBJ2-5|TRBD1|TRBV18|once
TGTGCCAGCTTCCAGGGGGCCAAAGAGACCCAGTACTTC
CASFQGAKETQYF
>TRBJ1-2|TRBD1|TRBV4-3|-
TGCGCCAGCAGCCAGCGACTCCCGGACAGGGTCAAACCCTTTGGCTACACCTTC
CASSQRLPDRVKPFGYTF
>TRBJ1-3|-|TRBV29-1|-
TGCAGCGTTCAACCTAGCTCTGGAAACACCATATATTTT
CSVQPSSGNTIYF
>TRBJ1-5|TRBD1|TRBV4-3|-
TGCGCCAGCAGCCAACAGACAGGGGAGCCCCAGCATTTT
CASSQQTGEPQHF
>TRBJ2-1|TRBD2|TRBV15|-
TGTGCCACCAGCGGAGGACTAGCGGGGGGGGGAGAGCAGTTCTTC
CATSGGLAGGGEQFF
>TRBJ2-5|TRBD1|TRBV12-5|-
TGTGCTAGTGGTTTGGTACTAGTCACAGGGGTTCAAGAGACCCAGTACTTC
CASGLVLVTGVQETQYF
>TRBJ1-1|-|TRBV5-1|few
TGCGCCAGCAGCTTGACTCAGGTGGGGCTGGAAGCTTTCTTT
CASSLTQVGLEAFF
>TRBJ2-7|-|TRBV5-4|-
TGTGCCAGCAGCCAATTACGGGATACGGACGAGCAGTACTTC
CASSQLRDTDEQYF
>TRBJ2-1|TRBD2|TRBV19|once
TGTGCCAGTACCCCGGTAGCGGGGGCGCTCAATGAGCAGTTCTTC
CASTPVAGALNEQFF
>TRBJ2-1|TRBD2|TRBV6-4|-
TGTGCCAGCAGTCGTAGCGGGAGGGATGAGCAGTTCTTC
CASSRSGRDEQFF
>TRBJ2-7|-|TRBV27|once
TGTGCCAGCAGTTTATCGATAGCCTACGAGCAGTACTTC
CASSLSIAYEQYF
>TRBJ2-3|-|TRBV30|-
TGTGCCTGGAGTATTCAGGGAGGCCGGACGCAGTATTTT
CAWSIQGGRTQYF
>TRBJ2-4|-|TRBV19|-
TGTGCCAGTAGTGGGGATTGGGAGCTGAACATTCAGTACTTC
CASSGDWELNIQYF
>TRBJ1-2|-|TRBV14|once
TGTGCCAGCAGCCCCGTATTATATGGCTACACCTTC
CASSPVLYGYTF
>TRBJ1-3|-|TRBV5-6|-
TGTGCCAGCAGCTTGGTTAGCTCTGGAAACACCATATATTTT
CASSLVSSGNTIYF
>TRBJ2-7|-|TRBV5-4|-
TGTGCCAGCAGCACCCCGGGATTTTCCTACGAGCAGTACTTC
CASSTPGFSYEQYF
>TRBJ2-3|-|TRBV13|-
TGTGCCAGCAGCTTGAATCAGGGCCCAGATACGCAGTATTTT
CASSLNQGPDTQYF
>TRBJ2-3|-|TRBV7-8|-
TGTGCCAGTATGGGTCGAGGGCGCACAGATACGCAGTATTTT
CASMGRGRTDTQYF
>TRBJ2-7|TRBD1|TRBV4-1|-
TGCGCCAGCAGCCTCGGACAGGGTCGCACCTACGAGCAGTACTTC
CASSLGQGRTYEQYF
>TRBJ2-1|-|TRBV5-1|once
TGCGCCAGCAAACTGCAGGGGGGCTCCAATGAGCAGTTCTTC
CASKLQGGSNEQFF
>TRBJ2-3|TRBD2|TRBV7-9|-
TGTGCCAGCAGCCCCCGCGGGAGTAGACCTAGCACAGATACGCAGTATTTT
CASSPRGSRPSTDTQYF
>TRBJ2-7|-|TRBV9|-
TGTGCCAGCAGCGTATCCCTCCAGGGCCCCTCCTACGAGCAGTACTTC
CASSVSLQGPSYEQYF
>TRBJ1-1|TRBD1|TRBV9|-
TGTGCCACCTCGACAGGGGGCGGGTCGCAGGCTTTCTTT
CATSTGGGSQAFF
>TRBJ1-4|-|TRBV28|-
TGTGCCAGCAGTGCCGAGTCTGGGAGTGGTGAAAAACTGTTTTTT
CASSAESGSGEKLFF
>TRBJ1-2|TRBD1|TRBV28|-
TGTGCCAGCAGTTTAGAAGGCAGGGGGCGCGTCTATGGCTACACCTTC
CASSLEGRGRVYGYTF
>TRBJ2-1|TRBD2|TRBV13|-
TGTGCCAGCAGCGAGGGACTAGCGGGAGTAGGTATTGGTGGGCAGTTCTTC
CASSEGLAGVGIGGQFF
>TRBJ2-3|-|TRBV5-4|few
TGTGCCAGCAGCAGCTTGTCGCTAGCACTCACAGATACGCAGTATTTT
CASSSLSLALTDTQYF
>TRBJ2-1|TRBD2|TRBV19|many
TGTGCCAGTAGGCCGACTAGCGGGAGCTTCAATGAGCAGTTCTTC
CASRPTSGSFNEQFF
>TRBJ2-7|-|TRBV5-1|-
TGCGCCAGCAGCTTAGGGGATACCGGGCCACTCTACGAGCAGTACTTC
CASSLGDTGPLYEQYF
>TRBJ1-5|TRBD1|TRBV6-6|-
TGTGCCAGCAGTTCCCCCGACAGGGGAAATCAGCCCCAGCATTTT
CASSSPDRGNQPQHF
>TRBJ1-4|-|TRBV6-6|-
TGTGCCAGCAGACAGCTTAATGAAAAACTGTTTTTT
CASRQLNEKLFF
>TRBJ2-7|-|TRBV9|-
TGTGCCAGCAGCGTAGCGGTAGGACACAGCTACGAGCAGTACTTC
CASSVAVGHSYEQYF
>TRBJ2-6|-|TRBV5-1|-
TGCGCCAGCAGCTTGGCCGGTCTCTCTGGGGCCAACGTCCTGACTTTC
CASSLAGLSGANVLTF
>TRBJ1-5|TRBD1|TRBV19|-
TGTGCCAGTAGTATAGGTAGCAGGGGGTCCATCGGAAATCAGCCCCAGCATTTT
CASSIGSRGSIGNQPQHF
>TRBJ1-2|TRBD1|TRBV4-3|-
TGCGCCAGCAGCCAAGATCAGGGGGCGAGATATGGCTACACCTTC
CASSQDQGARYGYTF